Presented here are 10 T cell receptor beta chains from one specimen sequenced in a study of Ad26.COV2.S vaccination and SARS-CoV-2 variants. Treatment: roughly 19 received Ad26.COV2.S at low or high dose, single or two shots; about 5 received placebo; per-sample allocation not given. It was on day 63 after the first vaccine or placebo injection that samples were taken. The repertoire was sequenced with immunoSEQ multiplex PCR; TCRdb's copy has only in-frame clones and lacks some. Of 440,000 or so clones listed, about 90% are singletons. The source material was peripheral blood, sampled in a trial of Ad26.COV2.S vaccine versus placebo. Source of these receptors: a person aged 18-60 years who received the Ad26.COV2.S COVID-19 vaccine or a placebo.

V gene TRBV5-1 combines with J gene TRBJ2-2, with 11 bases fitting TRBD2. Germline trimming cut 3 bases from V and 4 bases from J; bases unmatched to any gene: 5. Germline V gene data show CDR1 as SGHRS and CDR2 as YFSETQ. This CDR3 is built from 16 residues. DNA for the CDR3: TGCGCCAGCAGCTACTTAGCGGGAGGGTCCACCGGGGAGCTGTTTTTT. This codes for CASSYLAGGSTGELFF. The complete variable domain, with remaining parts taken from reference TRBV5-1 and TRBJ2-2, reads KAGVTQTPRYLIKTRGQQVTLSCSPISGHRSVSWYQQTPGQGLQFLFEYFSETQRNKGNFPGRFSGRQFSNSRSEMNVSTLELGDSALYLCASSYLAGGSTGELFFGEGSRLTVL.

V usage is TRBV11-2 and J usage is TRBJ1-6; no firm D call. V was trimmed by 0 bases and J by 5 bases, leaving 5 bases between them. The CDR3 sequence is 14 residues long. The germline CDR1 and CDR2 sequences are SGHAT and FQNNGV. CDR3 residues: CASSLDQDNSPLHF. The DNA of the CDR3 is TGTGCCAGCAGCTTAGATCAGGATAATTCACCCCTCCACTTT.

The chain employs TRBV6-1 and TRBJ2-7; D uncertain. The CDR3 is 15 amino acids. The germline V and J ends were trimmed by 2 bases and 0 bases, with 11 bases remaining between them. The germline CDR1 and CDR2 sequences are MNHNS and SASEGT. The CDR3 reads CASSEPRVASYEQYF. CDR3 sequence (DNA): TGTGCCAGCAGTGAACCCCGGGTCGCCTCCTACGAGCAGTACTTC.

The J gene is TRBJ2-7, the V gene TRBV14; D may be TRBD2 (6 bases). CDR1 and CDR2 from the germline V gene are SGHDN and FVKESK. Trimming took 6 bases from V and 6 from J, leaving 15 bases between them. This CDR3 contains 13 residues. DNA for the CDR3: TGTGCCAGCAGTCTTACCGGGGGTGGCGAGCAGTACTTC. This translates into CASSLTGGGEQYF.

J is TRBJ2-7 and V is TRBV5-5; 7 nucleotides line up with TRBD2. Losses at the gene ends were 4 bases for V and 4 bases for J; bases not matched to a gene: 8. This CDR3 contains 14 residues. The germline gives CDR1 SGHKS, CDR2 YYEKEE (reference sequence). CDR3 sequence reads: CASSQALANYEQYF. CDR3 coding DNA: TGTGCCAGCAGCCAGGCACTAGCGAATTACGAGCAGTACTTC.

The chain has TRBV5-3 and TRBJ2-7; D unresolved. TRBV5-3 is an ORF; its function is uncertain. The ends were cut back, 3 bases at V and 2 bases at J, with 15 bases in the middle. CDR3 length equals 15 residues. CDR3 nucleotide sequence: TGTGCCAGAAGCTCCGAGCTACCCAGACCCTACGAGCAGTACTTC. It codes for CARSSELPRPYEQYF.

This clone was detected ten times or more. The chain joins TRBV27 to TRBJ2-1, with 9 bases that match TRBD2. The CDR3 runs to 15 residues. CDR1 is MNHEY, CDR2 SMNVEV, per germline (reference sequence). The J segment lost 6 bases and the V segment lost 5 bases, leaving 8 bases of the junction unmatched. CDR3 DNA sequence: TGTGCCAGCAGTCTTATAGCGGGAGAGCTCAATGAGCAGTTCTTC. Its translation is CASSLIAGELNEQFF.

The CDR3 protein is CASSTSGRTDTQYF. The CDR3 DNA sequence: TGTGCCAGTAGTACTAGCGGGAGGACAGATACGCAGTATTTT. The V call is TRBV19, the J call TRBJ2-3; 11 positions agree with TRBD2. The CDR3 has 14 residues. Looked up from germline, CDR1 is LNHDA and CDR2 is SQIVND (reference sequence). The V segment lost 4 bases and the J segment 3 bases; nucleotides outside the gene matches: 0.

The chain employs TRBV28 and TRBJ1-5, with D hard to call. Germline V gene lookup returns CDR1 MDHEN and CDR2 SYDVKM. The length of the CDR3 is 16 residues. The germline V and J ends were trimmed by 1 base and 2 bases, with 12 bases remaining between them. The CDR3 loop is CASSLFFGLGNQPQHF. DNA of the CDR3: TGTGCCAGCAGTTTATTCTTCGGCCTGGGCAATCAGCCCCAGCATTTT.

The chain uses TRBV9 and TRBJ2-5; TRBD2 matches 13 bases. The length of the CDR3 is 15 residues. V lost 7 bases and J lost 5; bases outside the gene matches: 8. CDR1 and CDR2 from the germline V gene are SGDLS and YYNGEE. CDR3 residues: CASGRLAGGWETQYF. The CDR3 region has the DNA TGTGCCAGCGGGAGACTAGCGGGAGGATGGGAGACCCAGTACTTC.